This T cell receptor (beta chain) is drawn from a study of cytomegalovirus exposure and HLA in healthy donors (dated by TCRdb to the late 2010s). Context from the whole study: An earlier analysis of some 550 of the donors reported more than 250 Gb of sequence data and more than 90 million unique TCR beta sequences from approximately 180 million T cells. Of the 300 to 450 genotyped donors, approximately 81% were placed in the genetic ancestry cluster associated with self-reported Caucasian donors. Genome-wide SNP genotypes for about three fifths of the roughly 670 donors were used in a later genetic analysis, which treated that subset as a discovery cohort. The study used immunosequencing to profile the T cell repertoires of several hundred subjects and linked those repertoires to cytomegalovirus serostatus. HLA typing covered class I and class II loci at four-digit resolution. Besides the first cohort of around 670 subjects, a separate validation cohort made up of about 120 different subjects was used. High-throughput TCR immunosequencing, statistical association of individual TCRs with disease status, and machine learning were combined to predict cytomegalovirus infection status. Roughly 5 DR-DQ haplotypes were handled as single units for association and clustering, since linkage in the cohort was strong. About 280 gigabases of sequencing data and approximately 85 million unique TCR sequences were included in an early release covering over 600 HLA-typed donors. Rather than using new phenotypic data, the later analysis identified candidate immune exposures from TCR beta sequences and from how often those sequences occurred across donors. Typing coverage varied by locus: about 629-640 donors for A, B, C, DRB1 and DQB1; approximately 520 for DQA1; over 600 for DPA1; approximately 450 for DPB1. Among about 360 genotyped donors of the cohort, an average of about 240,000 unique TCR beta nucleotide sequences were sequenced per donor, around 20% of them non-productive. Donor age, sex, ethnicity and CMV serostatus were compiled alongside the repertoire data. To study patterns of TCR occurrence, a later analysis re-analyzed previously published TCR beta repertoires from under 750 donors and added high-resolution HLA genotyping. The study aimed to test whether signatures of past pathogen exposure could be identified by cataloging public T cell receptors. An earlier analysis of 500 to 650 of the donors applied high-throughput TCR beta sequencing to assess whether each TCR beta V gene segment acted as functional or pseudogenic. All discovery cohort repertoires had been generated using a single sequencing platform. General conclusions and limits of the study: An association between a missense DCLRE1C variant and V-gene and J-gene trimming of TCR beta chains was found in a later genetic analysis and replicated in an independent cohort. When HLA alleles, especially DR and DQ, strongly co-occurred, TCR associations were difficult to assign to individual alleles. According to the authors, the approach could potentially be generalized to other disease states and immunological phenotypes. The 87-base-pair reads could not distinguish some IMGT-functional V segments, including TRBV6-2 and TRBV6-3, so those segments were excluded. While some public TCRs were present in many individuals, most TCR sequences turned up only very rarely across donors. The only immune exposure information available for the cohort was CMV serostatus. Correlated functional status among segregating V segments might reflect linkage disequilibrium, but an unknown experimental factor could not be ruled out. Because HLA typing was unavailable for some donors at each locus, only the typed subset was used in association tests. According to a later analysis, most CMV-associated TCR beta chains appeared to be HLA-restricted, and the HLA associations seemed to be driven largely by CMV exposure. Broadly in line with IMGT annotations, most TCR beta V segments showed up in productive rearrangements about 90% or about 30% of the time in an earlier analysis of 587 of the donors. A later analysis found that TCR association rates varied across HLA loci, with DRB1 alleles showing the most associated TCRs and HLA-C alleles the fewest. Roughly uniform sequencing depth across donors was assumed in presence/absence analyses, although this assumption may not hold. According to a later genetic analysis, donors in an Asian-associated ancestry cluster had fewer N-insertions in productive TCRs than the roughly 700-donor mean. Because counts were too low, around 18 rarely observed V segments, including chromosome 9 orphons, were left out of the earlier analysis of approximately 500 of the donors. This cohort had only TCR beta chains sequenced, and the lack of alpha or paired-chain data limited which features could be detected. A cluster of highly shared sequence variants was judged likely to be a technical artifact of the sequencing pipeline. Several of the top co-occurrence clusters appeared to be linked to parvovirus B19, influenza, CMV and Epstein-Barr virus, according to a later analysis. A few of the identified cytomegalovirus-associated TCR beta chains were confirmed in vitro to be specific for cytomegalovirus antigens. A further reported finding was that TCR beta sequences accurately predicted the HLA-A and HLA-B alleles for most subjects in the first cohort. In both the original and validation cohorts, the classifier was reported to diagnose cytomegalovirus status with high specificity and sensitivity. The study gave a list of 150 to 200 TCR beta chains associated with cytomegalovirus. A later analysis found that HLA-associated TCR beta chains were more clonally expanded and had lower generation probabilities than equally common non-associated chains. In a later analysis, 15,000 to 20,000 TCR beta sequences were associated with specific HLA alleles at a false discovery rate of 0.05.

The library was generated by the immunoSEQ multiplex PCR assay. For the multiplex PCR, a mixture combining 60 forward primers for TCR Vbeta segments and 13 reverse primers for TCR Jbeta segments was used. The CDR3 region of rearranged TCR beta genes was amplified from genomic DNA with a multiplex PCR assay. The amplified TCR beta libraries were sequenced on the Illumina HiSeq System as 87-base-pair reads. The paper's data handling went like this. A later analysis tallied tens of millions of unique TCR beta chains across the 700 or so repertoires, and approximately 12 million of those chains were shared by two or more donors. To remove PCR and sequencing errors, raw reads were error-corrected and collapsed into unique sequences using a nearest-neighbor algorithm that merged closely related sequences. V, D and J gene segments were assigned by aligning CDR3 sequences to IMGT reference sequences. Each retained sequence needed at least a six-nucleotide match to both a V gene segment and a J gene segment. Rearrangements were called productive when the CDR3 lacked stop codons and stayed in frame with V and J; all others were non-productive. CDR3 was defined according to IMGT convention as the region running from the second conserved V-encoded cysteine to the conserved J-encoded phenylalanine. Sequences without an unambiguous match to a single V gene segment were excluded from the earlier analysis of about 640 of the donors. In an earlier analysis of several hundred of the donors, a V segment was called functional when productive rearrangements were above 56.7%, and segregating when the standard deviation between donors exceeded 5%. A statistical classification framework was built to diagnose cytomegalovirus status from the catalog of TCR beta chain sequences. In a later analysis, TCR nucleotide sequences were compared against IMGT/GENE-DB human TR gene sequences so that V and J genes could be assigned. A later analysis assigned CDR3 sequences and most-parsimonious VDJ recombination scenarios with the TCRdist pipeline. In a later analysis, every TCR beta chain was defined by the combination of its CDR3 amino acid sequence and its V-gene family, and reads without a unique V-gene family were dropped. A later analysis removed 450 to 600 highly shared, low-generation-probability nucleotide sequences to deal with suspected cross-contamination and a sequencing artifact. In a later analysis, a clonal expansion index for each public chain was calculated from normalized within-repertoire ranks of inferred template counts. In a later analysis, generation probabilities were computed using a VDJ recombination model fitted to out-of-frame rearrangements, and the results were checked against IGoR. Hypergeometric tests were used in a later analysis to score TCR-TCR, TCR-HLA and TCR-CMV co-occurrence, with a repertoire-size bias correction applied to the TCR pairs. A later analysis estimated false discovery rates by permuting HLA or CMV assignments 20 times. In a later analysis, co-occurring TCRs were grouped using DBSCAN, with TCRdist sequence similarity added in when clustering inside HLA-allele-positive subsets. Co-occurrence clustering excluded repertoires with fewer than 30,000 or more than 120,000 public chains, plus five with anomalous nucleotide sharing. Here the immuneACCESS table is served through TCRdb, limited to in-frame sequences with V and J called. Missing clones are a known gap in these copies; in checked studies unresolved V genes cover under half, and the rest lacks a known reason. From that table come the V and J calls and clone size; the DNA was used to work out D and trimming. This sample comprises about 180,000 clones, approximately 84% of them detected only once. More than 4% of the sample rests with the top ten.

On this clone: Its antigen target is currently unknown. Base-call qualities are not available, and no considerably larger clone is one nucleotide away.

The cohort consisted of 670 or so healthy bone marrow donors. All cohort members were sampled while nominally healthy, although unrecorded immune exposures were likely present. The donor was CMV seropositive and was included in the group of 270 or so seropositive cohort members. Each donor provided a peripheral blood sample, and peripheral blood mononuclear cells were used for TCR beta sequencing. The Qiagen DNeasy Blood Extraction Kit was used to extract genomic DNA from the blood cell samples. Deletion took 2 bases off V and 0 bases off J, with a span of 15 bases between the germline ends. The CDR3 contains 17 residues, cysteine and phenylalanine counted. Only the CDR3 region is kept as DNA, spanning 51 bases read in frame from base 1. From a lookup of the germline V gene, CDR1 and CDR2 are MNHNS and SASEGT.

Sequenced input: PBMCs. This chain is built from TRBV6-1 and TRBJ2-3; the D region possibly corresponds to TRBD1 (6 bases align). This clonotype was sampled from a girl between 5 and 17 years old in good health and CMV-seropositive. The nucleotide sequence is given as TGTGCCAGCAGTGAACCTAGACAGGCCTCTAGCACAGATACGCAGTATTTT. Translated, this is CASSEPRQASSTDTQYF.